A single sample gave rise to the 23 T cell receptor beta chains below, sequenced in a study of blood T cells in healthy people across ages. Using a J-beta primer mix together with a sample-barcoded 5' primer, a second PCR was run for roughly 6 to 12 cycles. TCRdb redid the calling of the 5' RACE reads with MiXCR, one entry per CDR3 protein. In the table there are over 1.5 million distinct CDR3 sequences, 40% to 55% of which are singletons. The sequencing input was blood. All receptors derive from a woman in her forties in good health.

This clonotype occurred a few times. The genes are TRBV5-1 and TRBJ2-3, with 10 bases aligning to TRBD1. V was clipped by 0 bases and J by 0 bases; unmatched bases: 10. This CDR3 region has 19 residues. Germline V gene sequence: CDR1 SGHRS, CDR2 YFSETQ. In DNA form, the CDR3 reads TGCGCCAGCAGCTTGGGGACAGGGGGTACGCAACCTAGCACAGATACGCAGTATTTT. It yields the protein CASSLGTGGTQPSTDTQYF.

This clonotype was seen a few times. V gene TRBV7-2 combines with J gene TRBJ2-3; D uncertain. The ends were cut back, 0 bases at V and 2 bases at J, with 9 bases in the middle. This CDR3 spans 15 amino acids. Germline V CDR1 and CDR2: SGHTA, FQGNSA. The CDR3 nucleotides read TGTGCCAGCAGCTTAGCGCCTCCGACCACAGATACGCAGTATTTT. This sequence encodes CASSLAPPTTDTQYF.

The chain has TRBV5-6 and TRBJ2-1; either TRBD1 or TRBD2 may fit D (6 bases each). Germline V gene lookup returns CDR1 SGHDT and CDR2 YYEEEE. The CDR3 has 15 residues. V was clipped by 1 base and J by 5 bases, with 13 bases between them. The CDR3 sequence is CASSLIRGPHNEQFF. The CDR3 DNA sequence: TGTGCCAGCAGCTTGATCCGGGGGCCCCACAATGAGCAGTTCTTC.

The V gene is TRBV4-3, the J gene TRBJ1-5; maybe TRBD1 (5 bases). The ends were cut back, 0 bases at V and 10 bases at J, with 10 bases in the middle. This CDR3 contains 13 residues. From germline, CDR1 is LGHNA and CDR2 YSLEER. DNA for the CDR3: TGCGCCAGCAGCCAAGATCGCTGGGACCCCCAGCATTTT. Its protein is CASSQDRWDPQHF.

CDR3 sequence: CASTLFAGGFTDTQYF. Here the CDR3 DNA reads TGTGCCAGCACCCTCTTCGCGGGGGGGTTCACAGATACGCAGTATTTT. This chain links TRBV6-1 with TRBJ2-3; 9 bases are a match to TRBD2. The CDR3 covers 16 residues. Germline assignment: CDR1 MNHNS and CDR2 SASEGT. V shed 7 bases, J shed 2 bases, and the junction held 10 bases outside the gene matches.

This clonotype showed up just a few times. The gene calls are TRBV6-6 and TRBJ2-7, with 12 bases lining up with TRBD1. The better agreement between TRBJ2-5 and the DNA end casts doubt on the J call. The CDR3 sequence is 13 residues long. Germline V gene sequence: CDR1 MNHNY, CDR2 SVGAGI (reference sequence). CDR3 nucleotide sequence: TGTGCCAGCCGGGACAGGGGGCTCGAGACCCAGTACTTC. This translates into CASRDRGLETQYF.

This chain joins TRBV12-3 or TRBV12-4 and TRBJ2-1; 7 nucleotides align to TRBD2. Trimming cost V 6 bases and J 3 bases; bases outside gene matches: 11. There are 16 residues in the CDR3. CDR3 sequence (DNA): TGTGCCAGCAGGGGGGGGTCGGGACTCAACTACAATGAGCAGTTCTTC. It codes for CASRGGSGLNYNEQFF.

In its sample, this clonotype was seen a few times. The chain uses TRBV20-1 and TRBJ1-5; D might be TRBD1 (5 bases). The V gene lost 0 bases and the J gene lost 0 bases, with 15 bases spanning the gap. The CDR3 spans 17 residues. Germline CDR1 and CDR2: DFQATT and SNEGSKA (reference sequence). DNA of the CDR3: TGCAGTGCTAGAGATGCGGGGGGAACATATAGCAATCAGCCCCAGCATTTT. Amino acids: CSARDAGGTYSNQPQHF.

This clonotype was counted ten times or more. The chain has TRBV12-3 or TRBV12-4 and TRBJ2-7; TRBD1 matches at 8 bases. CDR3 length: 13 amino acids. V lost 6 bases to trimming and J lost 2 bases; unmatched junction nucleotides: 3. For the CDR3, the DNA is TGTGCCAGCAGGGGGACAGGAACCTACGAGCAGTACTTC. Translation: CASRGTGTYEQYF.

The chain uses TRBV7-2 and TRBJ2-5, with D possibly being TRBD2 (6 bases). Germline V gives CDR1 SGHTA, CDR2 FQGNSA. V lost 6 bases and J 1 base, leaving 18 bases between the germline ends. The CDR3 loop spans 16 amino acids. The CDR3: CASRTWGVGVQETQYF. The CDR3 DNA reads as TGTGCCAGCAGGACCTGGGGGGTTGGGGTCCAAGAGACCCAGTACTTC.

J is TRBJ1-6 and V is TRBV11-2, with TRBD1 as a possible D gene (6 bases). Germline V gene lookup returns CDR1 SGHAT and CDR2 FQNNGV. The V end lost 1 base, the J end lost 5 bases, and 15 bases lay between the germline ends. The length of the CDR3 is 17 residues. The CDR3 sequence is CASSLVRFQGNNSPLHF. The CDR3 coding sequence is TGTGCCAGCAGCTTAGTACGATTTCAGGGGAATAATTCACCCCTCCACTTT.

This clonotype was seen just once. In DNA, the CDR3 is TGCAGCGTGGAGGGACAGGGGGCGCCCGGGGAGCTGTTTTTT. Residues: CSVEGQGAPGELFF. The chain employs TRBV29-1 and TRBJ2-2, with 12 bases aligning to TRBD1. This CDR3 has 14 amino acids. J lost 6 bases, V lost 6 bases, and 5 bases had no gene match. Germline assignment: CDR1 SQVTM and CDR2 ANQGSEA.

This clonotype was recorded once. The V gene is TRBV9, the J gene TRBJ2-6; D uncertain. V was shortened by 3 bases and J by 4 bases, with 8 bases between the two germline ends. The V gene's germline CDR1 is SGDLS and CDR2 YYNGEE. The CDR3 totals 14 residues. DNA for the CDR3: TGTGCCAGCAGCGAAACGACAGGGGCCAACGTCCTGACTTTC. As protein: CASSETTGANVLTF.

This clonotype came up a few times. The chain recombines TRBV2 with TRBJ2-7; no definite D call. The V gene's germline CDR1 is SNHLY and CDR2 FYNNEI. Trimming shortened V by 5 bases and J by 7 bases, and 12 bases separated the two germline ends. This CDR3 has 12 amino acids. The CDR3 is CASSYSSVEQYF. In DNA form, the CDR3 reads TGTGCCAGCAGTTACTCCTCTGTAGAGCAGTACTTC.

V usage is TRBV7-2 and J usage is TRBJ2-3; 8 bases line up with TRBD2. Germline lookup yields CDR1 SGHTA and CDR2 FQGNSA. J lost 4 bases, V lost 0 bases, and 9 bases had no gene match. The CDR3 is 17 residues long. The CDR3 sequence: CASSLAGSGLESDTQYF. Here the CDR3 DNA reads TGTGCCAGCAGCTTAGCGGGTTCGGGACTAGAGTCAGATACGCAGTATTTT.

As concerns this clonotype: The junction does not match germline at one end; this may be a read error. The chain couples TRBV5-1 to TRBJ1-2; tentative D call: TRBD1 (5 bases). The CDR3 totals 16 residues. Germline V gene data show CDR1 as SGHRS and CDR2 as YFSETQ. In nucleotides, the CDR3 is TGCGCCAGCAGCCTATCCGGACACCCGAAAGACTATAGCTACACCTTC. Translation gives CASSLSGHPKDYSYTF.

V is TRBV15 and J is TRBJ1-5; D is unclear. The V gene lost 3 bases and the J gene lost 4 bases, with 7 bases spanning the gap. CDR3 size: 13 residues. Looked up from germline, CDR1 is LNHNV and CDR2 is YYDKDF (reference sequence). The CDR3 region is CATSRQKNQPQHF. The CDR3 nucleotides read TGTGCCACCAGCAGGCAGAAAAATCAGCCCCAGCATTTT.

This clonotype appeared a few times. The rearrangement uses TRBV7-2 and TRBJ1-6; no clear D. CDR1 SGHTA and CDR2 FQGNSA come from the germline V gene. Trimming removed 3 bases at V and 6 bases at J, with 6 bases between. The CDR3 has 13 amino acids. The CDR3 loop is CASSFRVNSPLHF. CDR3 nucleotide sequence: TGTGCCAGCAGCTTTCGGGTTAATTCACCCCTCCACTTT.

The J gene is TRBJ2-5, the V gene TRBV28; the match to TRBD2 covers 11 bases. V shed 5 bases, J shed 2 bases, and the junction held 7 bases outside the gene matches. CDR1 MDHEN and CDR2 SYDVKM come from the germline V gene. This CDR3 spans 16 amino acids. The CDR3: CASSPIGTSGQETQYF. The DNA of the CDR3 is TGTGCCAGCAGTCCTATCGGGACTAGCGGACAAGAGACCCAGTACTTC.

The V and J genes are TRBV20-1 and TRBJ2-3; tentatively, D is TRBD2 (5 bases). CDR3 length: 16 amino acids. V was shortened by 2 bases and J by 4 bases, with 19 bases between the two germline ends. Looked up from germline, CDR1 is DFQATT and CDR2 is SNEGSKA (reference sequence). CDR3 region: CSARPPAEVLADTQYF. Written as DNA, the CDR3 is TGCAGTGCTAGACCGCCAGCGGAGGTTCTGGCAGATACGCAGTATTTT.

The V call is TRBV20-1, the J call TRBJ2-4; D is perhaps TRBD1 or TRBD2 (5 bases each). The end of the DNA fits TRBJ2-7 better, so the J call may be wrong. This CDR3 has 15 residues. In germline, CDR1 is DFQATT, CDR2 SNEGSKA (reference sequence). CDR3 region: CSARDAGTSRREQYF. The CDR3 DNA is TGCAGTGCTAGAGATGCCGGGACCTCCCGTCGCGAGCAGTACTTC.

This clonotype has a handful of counts. The J gene is TRBJ2-1, the V gene TRBV25-1; 15 bases match TRBD2. CDR3 length: 18 amino acids. Germline lookup yields CDR1 MGHDK and CDR2 SYGVNS. The ends lost 6 bases at V and 0 bases at J; junction bases unmatched: 6. The CDR3 sequence: CASSGGTSGGSSYNEQFF. In nucleotides, the CDR3 is TGTGCCAGCAGCGGAGGGACTAGCGGGGGGAGCTCCTACAATGAGCAGTTCTTC.

This clonotype was counted between two and nine times. The V call is TRBV6-5, the J call TRBJ2-5; D could derive from TRBD1 or TRBD2 (5 bases each). This CDR3 spans 15 amino acids. Germline V gives CDR1 MNHEY, CDR2 SVGAGI. V lost 5 bases and J 4 bases, leaving 17 bases between the germline ends. Here the CDR3 DNA reads TGTGCCAGCAGTCGGGACGGCGGAACGTCAGAGACCCAGTACTTC. Translated: CASSRDGGTSETQYF.